This TCR beta chain was recorded in a study of T cells in tuberculosis. The germline gives CDR1 SGHDT, CDR2 YYEEEE. This CDR3 has 14 residues. The V and J ends lost 6 bases and 1 base, in that order; junction bases with no gene match: 6. Sequencing of TCR-alpha and TCR-beta chains was unpaired. Generated by immunoSEQ multiplex PCR, the TCRdb table keeps only in-frame clones and is missing some. This sample has some 90,000 clones, with roughly 90% found just once. Cells were sorted from thawed PBMC rested overnight and stained with GMM-loaded CD1B tetramer, viability dye and anti-CD3. CD1B tetramers were loaded with Rhodococcus equi-derived C32 glucose monomycolate.

Sequencing used CD1b-GMM tetramer-negative cells sorted from PBMCs. V gene TRBV5-6 combines with J gene TRBJ2-5; 7 nucleotides align to TRBD2. The origin of this receptor is an adult woman with latent tuberculosis. The CDR3 sequence is CASTFRGVQETQYF. In DNA, the CDR3 is TGTGCCAGCACCTTTCGGGGGGTCCAAGAGACCCAGTACTTC.